These 10 T cell receptor beta chains originate from one sample sequenced in a study of blood T cell repertoires in COVID-19. Using immunoSEQ multiplex PCR, the repertoire was profiled, and TCRdb retains in-frame clones only, with some absent. The data show about 140,000 clones, more than 65% seen once. The sequenced material came from peripheral blood. The source is a human donor in a cohort sampled during active COVID-19.

This chain links TRBV7-2 with TRBJ2-7, with D maybe TRBD2 (6 bases). This CDR3 comprises 17 residues. Germline CDR1 SGHTA, CDR2 FQGNSA. The V gene lost 0 bases and the J gene lost 2 bases, with 17 bases spanning the gap. Here the CDR3 DNA reads TGTGCCAGCAGCTTAGCGGGGGATAGCGGATACGCCTACGAGCAGTACTTC. Protein product: CASSLAGDSGYAYEQYF.

The V gene is TRBV7-3, the J gene TRBJ2-3; D not resolved. There are 12 residues in the CDR3. Germline lookup yields CDR1 SGHTA and CDR2 FQGTGA. V dropped 3 bases and J dropped 5 bases, with 6 bases sitting between them. As DNA, the CDR3 is TGTGCCAGCAGCTTCTCCGGAGATACGCAGTATTTT. Translation: CASSFSGDTQYF.

A few counts support this clone. This chain joins TRBV7-6 and TRBJ2-7, with TRBD1 as a possible D gene (5 bases). The CDR3 runs to 18 residues. Germline-derived CDR1 and CDR2 are SGHVS and FNYEAQ. V was clipped by 1 base and J by 2 bases, with 21 bases between them. CDR3 sequence reads: CASSLEAPTGRGTYEQYF. DNA for the CDR3: TGTGCCAGCAGCTTAGAAGCCCCAACAGGTCGAGGAACCTACGAGCAGTACTTC. Full variable domain (outside the CDR3, taken from reference TRBV7-6 and TRBJ2-7): GAGVSQSPRYKVTKRGQDVALRCDPISGHVSLYWYRQALGQGPEFLTYFNYEAQQDKSGLPNDRFSAERPEGSISTLTIQRTEQRDSAMYRCASSLEAPTGRGTYEQYFGPGTRLTVT.

V gene TRBV4-2 combines with J gene TRBJ2-1; TRBD2 matches 10 bases. The CDR3 is made up of 15 amino acids. After removal of 4 bases from V and 4 bases from J, the junction contained 4 bases not matched to a gene. CDR1 and CDR2 (germline): LGHNA, YNFKEQ. Here the CDR3 DNA reads TGTGCCAGCAGCCGGATAGCGGGGGGTTACAATGAGCAGTTCTTC. It translates to CASSRIAGGYNEQFF.

The rearrangement joins TRBV6-2 or TRBV6-3 to TRBJ2-1, with 9 bases aligning to TRBD1. V lost 2 bases and J lost 0; bases outside the gene matches: 8. The CDR3 length is 18 residues. CDR1 and CDR2 (germline): MNHEY, SVGEGT. DNA of the CDR3: TGTGCCAGCAGTTACCTAACCGGACAGGGGATCTCCTACAATGAGCAGTTCTTC. Translation gives CASSYLTGQGISYNEQFF.

The CDR3 DNA is TGTGCCAGCAGTTCGGGACAGTTGAACACTGAAGCTTTCTTT. Its translation is CASSSGQLNTEAFF. The rearrangement joins TRBV28 to TRBJ1-1; TRBD1 aligns across 7 bases. V was clipped by 4 bases and J by 0 bases; unmatched bases: 2. Germline loops: CDR1 MDHEN, CDR2 SYDVKM. There are 14 residues in the CDR3. The full variable domain, with the rest looked up from reference TRBV28 and TRBJ1-1, is DVKVTQSSRYLVKRTGEKVFLECVQDMDHENMFWYRQDPGLGLRLIYFSYDVKMKEKGDIPEGYSVSREKKERFSLILESASTNQTSMYLCASSSGQLNTEAFFGQGTRLTVV.

This chain uses TRBV27 with TRBJ2-6; D possibly corresponds to TRBD1 (6 bases). V lost 5 bases and J lost 3, with 8 bases in between. Per the germline V gene, CDR1 is MNHEY and CDR2 is SMNVEV (reference sequence). This CDR3 has 14 residues. CDR3 region: CASSTGFGANVLTF. DNA for the CDR3: TGTGCCAGCAGTACAGGGTTTGGGGCCAACGTCCTGACTTTC.

V usage is TRBV19 and J usage is TRBJ1-1; D gene uncertain. V was clipped by 2 bases and J by 8 bases, with 9 bases between them. This CDR3 spans 12 amino acids. Looked up from germline, CDR1 is LNHDA and CDR2 is SQIVND (reference sequence). CDR3 in amino acids: CASSILGREAFF. CDR3 bases: TGTGCCAGTAGTATATTGGGCAGGGAAGCTTTCTTT.

The gene calls are TRBV18 and TRBJ2-1, with D uncertain. The CDR3 is 14 amino acids. Germline lookup yields CDR1 KGHSH and CDR2 LQKENI. Trimming shortened V by 6 bases and J by 5 bases, and 14 bases separated the two germline ends. CDR3 amino acids: CASSTVLRDNEQFF. DNA of the CDR3: TGTGCCAGCTCCACAGTACTCCGAGACAATGAGCAGTTCTTC.

V is TRBV6-6 and J is TRBJ1-2, with D unresolved. This CDR3 region has 14 residues. Germline CDR1 is MNHNY and CDR2 is SVGAGI (reference sequence). The ends were cut back, 0 bases at V and 6 bases at J, with 11 bases in the middle. CDR3: CASSYSGEGNGYTF. The CDR3 DNA follows: TGTGCCAGCAGTTACTCGGGAGAAGGAAATGGCTACACCTTC.